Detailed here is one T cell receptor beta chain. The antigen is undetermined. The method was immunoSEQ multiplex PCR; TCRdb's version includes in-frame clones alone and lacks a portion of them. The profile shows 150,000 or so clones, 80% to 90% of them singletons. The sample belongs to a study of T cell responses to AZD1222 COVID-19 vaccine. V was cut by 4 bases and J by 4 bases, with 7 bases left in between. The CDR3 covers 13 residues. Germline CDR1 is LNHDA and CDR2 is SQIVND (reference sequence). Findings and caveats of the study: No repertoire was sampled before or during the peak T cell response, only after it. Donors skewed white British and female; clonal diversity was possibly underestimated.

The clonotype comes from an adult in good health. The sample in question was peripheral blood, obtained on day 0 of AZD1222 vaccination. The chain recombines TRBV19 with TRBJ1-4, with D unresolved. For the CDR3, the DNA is TGTGCCAGTAGTAGGCAGCTTAATGAAAAACTGTTTTTT. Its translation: CASSRQLNEKLFF.